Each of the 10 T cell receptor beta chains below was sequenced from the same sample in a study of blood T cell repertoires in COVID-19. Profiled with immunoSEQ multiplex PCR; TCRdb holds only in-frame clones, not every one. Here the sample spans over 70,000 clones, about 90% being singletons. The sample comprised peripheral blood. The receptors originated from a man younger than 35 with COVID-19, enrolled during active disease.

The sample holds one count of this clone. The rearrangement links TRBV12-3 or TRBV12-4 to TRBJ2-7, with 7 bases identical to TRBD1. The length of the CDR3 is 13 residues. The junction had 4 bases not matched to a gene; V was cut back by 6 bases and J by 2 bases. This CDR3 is CASRVQGTYEQYF. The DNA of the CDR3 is TGTGCCAGCAGAGTACAGGGGACCTACGAGCAGTACTTC.

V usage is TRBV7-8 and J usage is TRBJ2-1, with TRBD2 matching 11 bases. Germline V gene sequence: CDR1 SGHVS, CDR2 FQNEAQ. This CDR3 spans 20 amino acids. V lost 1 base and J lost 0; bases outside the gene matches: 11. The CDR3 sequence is CASSLVRFVTSGISYNEQFF. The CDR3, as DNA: TGTGCCAGCAGCTTAGTACGGTTCGTGACTAGCGGGATCTCCTACAATGAGCAGTTCTTC.

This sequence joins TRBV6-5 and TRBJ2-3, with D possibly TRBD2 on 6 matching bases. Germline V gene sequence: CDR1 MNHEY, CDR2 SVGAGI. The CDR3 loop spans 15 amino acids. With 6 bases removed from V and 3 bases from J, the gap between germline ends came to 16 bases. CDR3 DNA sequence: TGTGCCAGCAGAATAGCGGCTGCAAGGACAGATACGCAGTATTTT. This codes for CASRIAAARTDTQYF.

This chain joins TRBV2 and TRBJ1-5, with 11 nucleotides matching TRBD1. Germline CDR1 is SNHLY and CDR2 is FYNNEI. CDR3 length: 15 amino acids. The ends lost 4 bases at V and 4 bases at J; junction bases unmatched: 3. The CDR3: CASSVGTGGNQPQHF. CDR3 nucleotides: TGTGCCAGCAGTGTGGGGACAGGGGGAAATCAGCCCCAGCATTTT.

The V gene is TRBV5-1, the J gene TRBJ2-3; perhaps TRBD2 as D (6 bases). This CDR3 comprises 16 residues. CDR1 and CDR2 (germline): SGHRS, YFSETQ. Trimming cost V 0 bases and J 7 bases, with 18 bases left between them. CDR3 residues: CASSLEAGRLVNTQYF. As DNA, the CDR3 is TGCGCCAGCAGCTTGGAGGCTGGGAGGTTGGTAAATACGCAGTATTTT.

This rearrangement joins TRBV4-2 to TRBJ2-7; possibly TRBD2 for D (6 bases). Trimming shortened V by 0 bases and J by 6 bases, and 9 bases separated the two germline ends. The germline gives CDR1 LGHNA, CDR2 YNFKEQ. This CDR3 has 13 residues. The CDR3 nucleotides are TGTGCCAGCAGCCAAGATCGGGGACTCGAGCAGTACTTC. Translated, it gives CASSQDRGLEQYF.

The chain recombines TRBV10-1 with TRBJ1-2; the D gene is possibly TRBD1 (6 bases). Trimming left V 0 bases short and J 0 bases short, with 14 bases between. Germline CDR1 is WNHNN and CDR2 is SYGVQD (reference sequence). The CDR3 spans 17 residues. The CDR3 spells CASSESRSTGPNYGYTF. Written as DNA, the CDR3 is TGCGCCAGCAGTGAGTCCCGATCGACAGGTCCTAACTATGGCTACACCTTC.

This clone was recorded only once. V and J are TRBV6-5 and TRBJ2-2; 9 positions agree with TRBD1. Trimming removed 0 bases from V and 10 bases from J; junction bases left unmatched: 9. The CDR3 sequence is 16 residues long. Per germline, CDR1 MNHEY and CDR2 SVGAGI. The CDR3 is CASSYSVPGQGSELFF. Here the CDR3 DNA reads TGTGCCAGCAGTTACTCGGTCCCGGGACAGGGTTCGGAGCTGTTTTTT.

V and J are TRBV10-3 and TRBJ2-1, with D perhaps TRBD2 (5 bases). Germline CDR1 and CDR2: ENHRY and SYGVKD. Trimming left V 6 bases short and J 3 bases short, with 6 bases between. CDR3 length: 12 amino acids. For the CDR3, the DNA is TGTGCCATCAGCGGGGACTACAATGAGCAGTTCTTC. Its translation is CAISGDYNEQFF.

DNA of the CDR3: TGTGCCAGCTCACTGTTTGGGGAGGGACAGGGAAACTACGAGCAGTACTTC. It encodes CASSLFGEGQGNYEQYF. The rearrangement joins TRBV18 to TRBJ2-7; 9 nucleotides line up with TRBD1. V shed 4 bases, J shed 3 bases, and the junction held 13 bases outside the gene matches. Germline lookup yields CDR1 KGHSH and CDR2 LQKENI. This CDR3 contains 17 residues.